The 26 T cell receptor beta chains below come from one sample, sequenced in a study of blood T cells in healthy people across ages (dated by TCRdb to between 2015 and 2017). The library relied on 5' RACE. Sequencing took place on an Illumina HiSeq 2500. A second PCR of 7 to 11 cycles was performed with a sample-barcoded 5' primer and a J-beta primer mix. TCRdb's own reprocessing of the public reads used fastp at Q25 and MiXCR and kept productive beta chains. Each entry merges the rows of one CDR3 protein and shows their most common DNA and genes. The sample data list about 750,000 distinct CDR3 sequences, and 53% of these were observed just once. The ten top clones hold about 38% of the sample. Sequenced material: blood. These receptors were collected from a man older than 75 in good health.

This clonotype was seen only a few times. The CDR3 DNA is TGTGCCAGCAGGCGTCTAGCGGGAGGGCGGTATGAGCAGTTCTTC. Translated: CASRRLAGGRYEQFF. V and J are TRBV11-2 and TRBJ2-1; 12 bases align to TRBD2. In germline, CDR1 is SGHAT, CDR2 FQNNGV. The ends lost 6 bases at V and 8 bases at J; junction bases unmatched: 8. CDR3 length: 15 amino acids.

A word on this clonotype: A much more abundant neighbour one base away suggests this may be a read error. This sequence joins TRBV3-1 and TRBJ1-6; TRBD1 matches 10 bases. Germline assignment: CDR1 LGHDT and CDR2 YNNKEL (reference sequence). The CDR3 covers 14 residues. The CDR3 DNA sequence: TGTGCCAGCAGCCTGGGACAGGGGAATTCACCCCCCCACTTT. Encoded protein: CASSLGQGNSPPHF.

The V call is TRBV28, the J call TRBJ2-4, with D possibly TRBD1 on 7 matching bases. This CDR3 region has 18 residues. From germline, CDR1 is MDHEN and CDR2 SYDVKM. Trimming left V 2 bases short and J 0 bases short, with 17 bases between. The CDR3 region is CASSLERGGGQAKNIQYF. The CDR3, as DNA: TGTGCCAGCAGTTTAGAGAGAGGAGGGGGCCAAGCCAAAAACATTCAGTACTTC. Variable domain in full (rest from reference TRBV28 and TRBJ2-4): DVKVTQSSRYLVKRTGEKVFLECVQDMDHENMFWYRQDPGLGLRLIYFSYDVKMKEKGDIPEGYSVSREKKERFSLILESASTNQTSMYLCASSLERGGGQAKNIQYFGAGTRLSVL.

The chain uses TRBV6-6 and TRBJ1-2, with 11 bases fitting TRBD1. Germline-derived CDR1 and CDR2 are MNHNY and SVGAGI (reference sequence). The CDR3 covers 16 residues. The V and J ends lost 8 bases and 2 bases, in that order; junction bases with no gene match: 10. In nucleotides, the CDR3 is TGTGCCAGCGTCCGGGACAGGGGGAACTTGAACTATGGCTACACCTTC. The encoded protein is CASVRDRGNLNYGYTF.

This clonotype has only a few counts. The CDR3: CSATQKVQYGYTF. CDR3 bases: TGCAGTGCTACCCAAAAAGTCCAGTATGGCTACACCTTC. This chain connects TRBV20-1 to TRBJ1-2; no reliable D call. CDR3 length: 13 residues. V was clipped by 4 bases and J by 5 bases, with 14 bases between them. Looked up from germline, CDR1 is DFQATT and CDR2 is SNEGSKA (reference sequence).

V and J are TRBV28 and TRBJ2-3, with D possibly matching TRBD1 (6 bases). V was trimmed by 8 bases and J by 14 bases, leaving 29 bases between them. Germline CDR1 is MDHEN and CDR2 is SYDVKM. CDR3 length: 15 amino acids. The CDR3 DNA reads TGTGCCAGCCTACAGGGTTATCCAAAGGACAGATACGCGTATTTT. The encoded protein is CASLQGYPKDRYAYF.

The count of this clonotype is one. CDR3 sequence (DNA): TGTGCCACCAGTGATTCACTACCCGGGACTAGCGGGAGGGGTGAGCAGTTCTTC. It is translated as CATSDSLPGTSGRGEQFF. The chain links TRBV24-1 to TRBJ2-1; 16 bases map to TRBD2. The germline V gene encodes CDR1 KGHDR and CDR2 SFDVKD. The CDR3 has 18 amino acids. The V and J ends lost 2 bases and 9 bases, in that order; junction bases with no gene match: 9.

For the CDR3, the DNA is TGCGCCAGCAGCCAAGTTGCCCGGGGCTCTGGGGCCAACGTCCTGACTTTC. Translating gives CASSQVARGSGANVLTF. The J gene is TRBJ2-6, the V gene TRBV4-3; tentatively, D is TRBD2 (5 bases). Trimming stripped 1 base from V and 0 bases from J, with 10 bases between. The germline CDR1 and CDR2 sequences are LGHNA and YSLEER. The CDR3 length is 17 residues.

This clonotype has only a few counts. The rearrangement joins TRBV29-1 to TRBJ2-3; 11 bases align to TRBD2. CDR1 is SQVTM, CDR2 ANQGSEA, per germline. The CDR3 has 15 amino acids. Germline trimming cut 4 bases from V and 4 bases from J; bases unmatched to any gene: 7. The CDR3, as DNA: TGCAGCGTTGTATTAGCGGGAGGGCTGCCAGATACGCAGTATTTT. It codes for CSVVLAGGLPDTQYF.

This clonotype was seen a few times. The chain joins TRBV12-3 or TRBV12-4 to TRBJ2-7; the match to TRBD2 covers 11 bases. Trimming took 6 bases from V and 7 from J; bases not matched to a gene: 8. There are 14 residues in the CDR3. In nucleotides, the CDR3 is TGTGCCAGCAGGCTACTAGCGGGAGACCTAGAGCAGTACTTC. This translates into CASRLLAGDLEQYF.

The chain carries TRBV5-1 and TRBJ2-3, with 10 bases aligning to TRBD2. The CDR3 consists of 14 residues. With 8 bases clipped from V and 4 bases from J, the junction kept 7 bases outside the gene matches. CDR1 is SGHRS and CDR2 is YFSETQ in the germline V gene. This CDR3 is CASFPGLAADTQYF. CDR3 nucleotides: TGCGCCAGTTTTCCCGGACTAGCGGCAGATACGCAGTATTTT.

Here the CDR3 reads CASSLAFRTDTQYF. The DNA for the CDR3 is TGTGCCAGCAGCTTAGCCTTTCGCACAGATACGCAGTATTTT. The V gene is TRBV7-2, the J gene TRBJ2-3, with unresolved D. Per germline, CDR1 SGHTA and CDR2 FQGNSA. The V and J ends lost 0 bases and 1 base respectively, with 5 bases between them. This CDR3 is 14 amino acids long. Complete variable domain (other parts from reference TRBV7-2 and TRBJ2-3): GAGVSQSPSNKVTEKGKDVELRCDPISGHTALYWYRQSLGQGLEFLIYFQGNSAPDKSGLPSDRFSAERTGGSVSTLTIQRTQQEDSAVYLCASSLAFRTDTQYFGPGTRLTVL.

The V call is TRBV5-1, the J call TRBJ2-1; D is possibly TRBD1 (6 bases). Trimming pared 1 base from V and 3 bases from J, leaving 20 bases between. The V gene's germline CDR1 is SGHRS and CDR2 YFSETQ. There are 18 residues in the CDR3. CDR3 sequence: CASSLLATGQNRYNEQFF. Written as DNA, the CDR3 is TGCGCCAGCAGCTTGTTAGCCACCGGACAGAACCGCTACAATGAGCAGTTCTTC.

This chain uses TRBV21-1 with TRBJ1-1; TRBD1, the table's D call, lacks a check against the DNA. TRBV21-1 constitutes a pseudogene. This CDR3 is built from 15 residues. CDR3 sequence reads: CASSDEGAMNTEAFF. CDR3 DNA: TGTGCCAGCAGCGACGAGGGGGCAATGAACACTGAAGCTTTCTTT.

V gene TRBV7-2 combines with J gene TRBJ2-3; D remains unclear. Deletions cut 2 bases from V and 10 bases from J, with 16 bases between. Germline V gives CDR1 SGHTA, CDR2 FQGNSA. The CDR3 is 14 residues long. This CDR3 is CASSLSPARAAQYF. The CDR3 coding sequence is TGTGCCAGCAGCTTAAGTCCAGCCCGGGCGGCGCAGTATTTT.

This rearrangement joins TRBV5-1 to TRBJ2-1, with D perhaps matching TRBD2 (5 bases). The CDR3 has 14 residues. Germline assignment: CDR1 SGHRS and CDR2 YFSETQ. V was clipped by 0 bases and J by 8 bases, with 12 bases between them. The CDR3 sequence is CASSLGRPGDEQFF. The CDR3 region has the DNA TGCGCCAGCAGCTTGGGGCGCCCCGGGGATGAGCAGTTCTTC.

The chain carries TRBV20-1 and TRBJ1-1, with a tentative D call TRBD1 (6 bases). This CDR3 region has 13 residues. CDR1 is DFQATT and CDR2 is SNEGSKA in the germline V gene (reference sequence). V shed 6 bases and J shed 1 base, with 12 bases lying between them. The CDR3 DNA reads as TGCAGTGCGGAGAGGGGGGGGAACACTGAAGCTTTCTTT. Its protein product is CSAERGGNTEAFF.

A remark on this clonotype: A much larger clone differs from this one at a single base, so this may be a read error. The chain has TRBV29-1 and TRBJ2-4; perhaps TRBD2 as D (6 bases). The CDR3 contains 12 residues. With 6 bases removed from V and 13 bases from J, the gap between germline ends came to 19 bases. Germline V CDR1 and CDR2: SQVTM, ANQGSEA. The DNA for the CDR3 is TGCAGCGTCACGTTCCTGTCGGGAGAGCAGTACTTC. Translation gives CSVTFLSGEQYF.

The DNA for the CDR3 is TGCGCCAGCAGCCAACACTTTGGAGACTATGGCTACACCTTC. Its translation is CASSQHFGDYGYTF. The genes are TRBV4-1 and TRBJ1-2; no reliable D call. V gave up 2 bases and J gave up 3 bases, with 10 bases separating them. This CDR3 has 14 amino acids. Germline CDR1 is MGHRA and CDR2 is YSYEKL.

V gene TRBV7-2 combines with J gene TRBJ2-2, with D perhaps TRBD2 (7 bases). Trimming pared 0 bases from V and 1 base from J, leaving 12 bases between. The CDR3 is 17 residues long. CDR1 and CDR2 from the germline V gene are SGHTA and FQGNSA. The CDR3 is CASSLAGGRGNTGELFF. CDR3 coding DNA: TGTGCCAGCAGCTTAGCCGGGGGGCGAGGGAACACCGGGGAGCTGTTTTTT.

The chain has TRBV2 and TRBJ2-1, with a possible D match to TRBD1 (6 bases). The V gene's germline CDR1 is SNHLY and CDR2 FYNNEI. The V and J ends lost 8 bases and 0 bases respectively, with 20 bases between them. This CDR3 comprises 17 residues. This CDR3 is CASVLYPQGSSYNEQFF. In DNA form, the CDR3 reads TGTGCCAGCGTGCTTTATCCTCAGGGGAGCTCCTACAATGAGCAGTTCTTC. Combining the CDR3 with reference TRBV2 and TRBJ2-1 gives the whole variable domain EPEVTQTPSHQVTQMGQEVILRCVPISNHLYFYWYRQILGQKVEFLVSFYNNEISEKSEIFDDQFSVERPDGSNFTLKIRSTKLEDSAMYFCASVLYPQGSSYNEQFFGPGTRLTVL.

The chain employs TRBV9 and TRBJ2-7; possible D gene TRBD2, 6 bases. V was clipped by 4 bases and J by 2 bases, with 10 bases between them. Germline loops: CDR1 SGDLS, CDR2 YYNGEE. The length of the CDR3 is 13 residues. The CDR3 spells CASSRGEPYEQYF. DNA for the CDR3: TGTGCCAGCAGCCGCGGGGAACCCTACGAGCAGTACTTC.

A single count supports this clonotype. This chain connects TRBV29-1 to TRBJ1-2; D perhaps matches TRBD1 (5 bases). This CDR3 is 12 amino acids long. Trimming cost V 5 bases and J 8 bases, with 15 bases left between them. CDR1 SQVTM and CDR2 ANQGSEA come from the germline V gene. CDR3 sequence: CSVFETASGYTF. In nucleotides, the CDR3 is TGCAGCGTTTTTGAGACAGCCAGCGGCTACACCTTC.

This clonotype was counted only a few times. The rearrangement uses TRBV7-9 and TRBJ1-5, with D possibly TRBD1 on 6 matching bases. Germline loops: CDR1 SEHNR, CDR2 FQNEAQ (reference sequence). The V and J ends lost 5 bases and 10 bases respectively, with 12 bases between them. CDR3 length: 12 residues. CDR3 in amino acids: CASSERTEPQHF. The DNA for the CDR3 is TGTGCCAGCAGCGAGCGGACAGAACCCCAGCATTTT.

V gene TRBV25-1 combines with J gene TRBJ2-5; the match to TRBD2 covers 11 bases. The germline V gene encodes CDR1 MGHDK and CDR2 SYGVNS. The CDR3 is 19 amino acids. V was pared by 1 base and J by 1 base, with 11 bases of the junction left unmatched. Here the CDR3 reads CASSESSRGLAGGQETQYF. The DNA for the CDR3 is TGTGCCAGCAGTGAATCTAGTCGGGGCCTAGCGGGAGGCCAAGAGACCCAGTACTTC.

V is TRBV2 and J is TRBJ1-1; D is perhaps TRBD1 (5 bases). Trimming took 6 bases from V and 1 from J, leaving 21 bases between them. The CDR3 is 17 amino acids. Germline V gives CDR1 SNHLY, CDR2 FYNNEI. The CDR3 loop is CASSKTPTQVPNTEAFF. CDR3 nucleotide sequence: TGTGCCAGCAGCAAAACCCCCACACAGGTTCCGAACACTGAAGCTTTCTTT.